This T cell receptor (beta chain) was sequenced for a study of cytomegalovirus exposure and HLA in healthy donors. The PCR employed 60 Vbeta primers together with 13 Jbeta primers. Clones were read by immunoSEQ multiplex PCR, and TCRdb kept only the in-frame ones, dropping some. The data hold 150,000 to 200,000 clones, with approximately 80% observed a single time. The CDR3 spans 14 residues. V shed 3 bases and J shed 2 bases, with 11 bases lying between them. From germline, CDR1 is LNHDA and CDR2 SQIVND (reference sequence). A word on this clone: The antigen remains unidentified.

Overall study findings and caveats: Some V segments could not be told apart, so they were left out, TRBV6-2 and TRBV6-3 among them. Sequencing depth roughly uniform across donors was assumed in presence/absence analyses. The listing of 150 or so TCR beta chains classed them as cytomegalovirus-associated.

The receptor was isolated from a man aged 35-49 years in good health and CMV-seropositive. Sample: PBMCs. V gene TRBV19 combines with J gene TRBJ2-7; a weak D match, TRBD2 (6 bases). CDR3 protein: CASSMVGGTYEQYF. The CDR3 DNA reads TGTGCCAGTAGTATGGTTGGGGGGACCTACGAGCAGTACTTC.